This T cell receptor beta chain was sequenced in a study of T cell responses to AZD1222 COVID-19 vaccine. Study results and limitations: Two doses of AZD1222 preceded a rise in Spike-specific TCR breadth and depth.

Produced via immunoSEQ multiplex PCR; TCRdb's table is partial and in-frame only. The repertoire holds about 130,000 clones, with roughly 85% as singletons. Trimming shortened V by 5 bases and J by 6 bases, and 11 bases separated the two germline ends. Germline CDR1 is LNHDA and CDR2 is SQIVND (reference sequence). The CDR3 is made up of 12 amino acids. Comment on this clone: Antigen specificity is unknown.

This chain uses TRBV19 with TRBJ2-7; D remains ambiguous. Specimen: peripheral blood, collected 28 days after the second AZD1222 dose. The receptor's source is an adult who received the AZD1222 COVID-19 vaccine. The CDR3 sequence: CASSPGISEQYF. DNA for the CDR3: TGTGCCAGTAGTCCCGGAATTAGCGAGCAGTACTTC.